This is a list of T cell receptor beta chains from one sample in a study of cytomegalovirus exposure and HLA in healthy donors. Libraries were prepared by immunoSEQ multiplex PCR; TCRdb keeps only in-frame clonotypes and omits some of them. The sample includes about 140,000 clones. Sequenced material: PBMCs. The source of these receptors is a woman aged 18 to 35 in good health and CMV-seronegative. The CDR3 runs from the conserved cysteine through the conserved F or W. A D gene is named only where the DNA matches it firmly.

TRBJ2-1,TRBV6-1,.,CASTGFSYNEQFF,TGTGCCAGCACCGGGTTTTCCTACAATGAGCAGTTCTTC
TRBJ1-2,TRBV4-1,.,CASSPRERYGYTF,TGCGCCAGCAGCCCCCGGGAAAGATATGGCTACACCTTC
TRBJ1-6,TRBV2,.,CASSDRLVRDNSPLHF,TGTGCCAGCAGTGATAGGCTCGTCAGGGATAATTCACCCCTCCACTTT
TRBJ2-5,TRBV4-1,TRBD2,CASSQGNSGSGETQYF,TGCGCCAGCAGCCAAGGGAATAGCGGGAGTGGTGAGACCCAGTACTTC
TRBJ1-1,TRBV7-2,.,CASSSRTANTEAFF,TGTGCCAGCAGCTCCCGGACAGCGAACACTGAAGCTTTCTTT
TRBJ2-3,TRBV18,TRBD2,CASSSQTSASTDTQYF,TGTGCCAGCTCATCCCAGACTAGCGCCAGTACAGATACGCAGTATTTT
TRBJ2-1,TRBV29-1,TRBD1,CSVESDRGYNEQFF,TGCAGCGTTGAATCTGACAGGGGGTACAATGAGCAGTTCTTC
TRBJ2-2,TRBV5-1,TRBD2,CASSLGTSGRPGTGELFF,TGCGCCAGCAGCTTGGGGACTAGCGGGAGGCCGGGCACCGGGGAGCTGTTTTTT
TRBJ1-3,TRBV18,.,CASSPNDNSGNTIYF,TGTGCCAGCTCACCAAATGACAACTCTGGAAACACCATATATTTT
TRBJ1-3,TRBV7-2,.,CASSPRRGNTIYF,TGTGCCAGCAGCCCCCGGAGGGGAAACACCATATATTTT
TRBJ2-7,TRBV20-1,.,CSARAGDEQYF,TGCAGTGCTAGAGCAGGGGACGAGCAGTACTTC
TRBJ2-5,TRBV14,TRBD1,CASSQEGQGAETQYF,TGTGCCAGCAGCCAAGAGGGACAGGGGGCCGAGACCCAGTACTTC
TRBJ2-7,TRBV2,TRBD2,CALLKGSRTSGSPYEQYF,TGTGCCCTCCTAAAGGGATCCCGGACTAGCGGGAGTCCGTACGAGCAGTACTTC
TRBJ2-1,TRBV7-9,TRBD2,CASSLPGPTGGGKNEQFF,TGTGCCAGCAGCCTACCCGGTCCAACGGGAGGGGGTAAAAATGAGCAGTTCTTC
TRBJ2-2,TRBV19,TRBD1,CASSQGQGAGTGELFF,TGTGCCAGTAGTCAAGGACAGGGGGCCGGCACCGGGGAGCTGTTTTTT
TRBJ2-1,TRBV6-5,TRBD1,CASSYSVVAGGEQFF,TGTGCCAGCAGTTACTCAGTCGTGGCAGGGGGTGAGCAGTTCTTC
TRBJ2-2,TRBV7-7,.,CASSQGNTGELFF,TGTGCTAGCAGCCAGGGGAACACCGGGGAGCTGTTTTTT
TRBJ2-5,TRBV15,TRBD1,CATSINRDSQETQYF,TGTGCCACCAGCATCAACCGGGACAGTCAAGAGACCCAGTACTTC
TRBJ1-3,TRBV9,TRBD1,CASSVYGQGTNTIYF,TGTGCCAGCAGCGTCTACGGACAGGGGACAAACACCATATATTTT
TRBJ2-2,TRBV6-1,.,CASTDREGSSDTGELFF,TGTGCCAGCACTGACAGGGAGGGGTCTAGTGACACCGGGGAGCTGTTTTTT
TRBJ2-5,TRBV19,.,CASSSDSQETQYF,TGTGCCAGTAGCTCGGACAGTCAAGAGACCCAGTACTTC
TRBJ1-1,TRBV10-1,TRBD1,CASSTQEAPDREYTEAFF,TGCGCCAGCAGTACCCAAGAAGCCCCGGACAGGGAGTACACTGAAGCTTTCTTT
TRBJ2-5,TRBV6-5,.,CASTPGGWETQYF,TGTGCCAGCACTCCGGGGGGCTGGGAGACCCAGTACTTC